Shown below are 5 T cell receptor beta chains from a single sample sequenced in a study of graft-versus-host responses after intestinal transplantation. Their antigens remain unidentified. Profiled with immunoSEQ multiplex PCR; TCRdb holds only in-frame clones, not every one. The sample includes around 49,000 clones, roughly 90% of them seen just once. Specimen: unstimulated CD4+ T cells sorted from spleen or lymph node cells, collected before transplant. The receptor set was obtained from a human donor who was the organ donor for an intestinal transplant.

As DNA, the CDR3 is TGTGCCAGCAGCCCCACCGGGACATCCTACGAGCAGTACTTC. This translates into CASSPTGTSYEQYF. The chain couples TRBV9 to TRBJ2-7; weak D call: TRBD1 (6 bases). Germline CDR1 and CDR2: SGDLS and YYNGEE. Deletions cut 4 bases from V and 1 base from J, with 12 bases between. The CDR3 sequence is 14 residues long.

The gene calls are TRBV5-3 and TRBJ1-1, with D possibly being TRBD1 (5 bases). TRBV5-3 is known as an ORF, though its function is uncertain. Trimming shortened V by 8 bases and J by 1 base, and 15 bases separated the two germline ends. The length of the CDR3 is 14 residues. CDR3 amino acids: CASREGLKNTEAFF. DNA of the CDR3: TGTGCCAGCAGAGAGGGACTTAAGAACACTGAAGCTTTCTTT.

V usage is TRBV7-9 and J usage is TRBJ2-7, with D perhaps matching TRBD1 (6 bases). V was cut by 1 base and J by 3 bases, with 7 bases left in between. This CDR3 has 13 amino acids. CDR1 and CDR2 (germline): SEHNR, FQNEAQ (reference sequence). CDR3 sequence (DNA): TGTGCCAGCAGCTTAGTAGGGGGCTACGAGCAGTACTTC. It encodes CASSLVGGYEQYF.

V gene TRBV5-1 combines with J gene TRBJ2-3, with 7 bases identical to TRBD2. The CDR3 is 17 amino acids. The germline V gene has CDR1 SGHRS and CDR2 YFSETQ. The V gene end was trimmed by 3 bases and the J gene end by 3 bases; junction bases not matched to a gene: 13. The CDR3 loop reads CASSSLAGSGYTDTQYF. The CDR3 DNA follows: TGCGCCAGCAGCTCTTTAGCGGGCTCCGGGTATACAGATACGCAGTATTTT.

The chain couples TRBV19 to TRBJ1-2, with 8 bases fitting TRBD1. The CDR3 totals 14 residues. V was pared by 5 bases and J by 2 bases, with 4 bases of the junction left unmatched. Germline CDR1 is LNHDA and CDR2 is SQIVND (reference sequence). CDR3 loop: CASSPQGANYGYTF. The CDR3 nucleotides read TGTGCCAGTAGTCCCCAGGGGGCGAACTATGGCTACACCTTC.